This TCR beta chain is from a study of blood T cell repertoires in COVID-19. As processed by the authors: Researchers report that nucleated cell counts were estimated from reference gene primer amplification. Assay: immunoSEQ multiplex PCR; the TCRdb copy retains only in-frame clones and omits some. For V, J and clone size, that table is used; D and trimming come from the DNA. The sample carries under 45,000 clones, more than 75% recorded once. V lost 3 bases to trimming and J lost 8 bases; unmatched junction nucleotides: 4. The CDR3 is made up of 15 amino acids. CDR1 and CDR2 (germline): LGHNA, YNFKEQ.

The source of this sequence is a man older than 75 with acute or convalescent COVID-19. Input material: peripheral blood. The chain is built from TRBV4-2 and TRBJ1-6; 10 bases are shared with TRBD1. The CDR3 reads CASSHLGTGDSPLHF. CDR3 sequence (DNA): TGTGCCAGCAGCCACCTGGGGACAGGGGATTCACCCCTCCACTTT.